These 16 T cell receptor beta chains came from one sample sequenced in a study of CD8 T cells in ankylosing spondylitis. TCRdb reprocessed the 5' RACE reads via MiXCR and lists one record per CDR3 protein. The table includes 250,000 to 350,000 distinct CDR3 sequences, around 19% detected once. Sample: blood, either unsorted or a sorted T cell fraction (not recorded which). Receptors originate from a male donor with ankylosing spondylitis or in good health (not recorded which).

At least ten counts were recorded for this clonotype. The junction and the germline gene differ at one end; a read error may be behind it. V gene TRBV7-7 combines with J gene TRBJ2-2; D gene uncertain. CDR3 size: 14 residues. The germline gives CDR1 SSHAT, CDR2 FNYEAQ (reference sequence). The CDR3 DNA reads as TGTGCTAGCAGCTTAGAGCTGAACACCGGGGAGCTGTTTTTT. This encodes CASSLELNTGELFF.

This clonotype came up once. This chain uses TRBV10-3 with TRBJ2-5, with D possibly being TRBD2 (6 bases). This CDR3 has 12 amino acids. The V and J ends lost 3 bases and 14 bases respectively, with 16 bases between them. Germline assignment: CDR1 ENHRY and CDR2 SYGVKD. The CDR3 region has the DNA TGTGCCATCAGTGATAACAGACAAGCGGGTTACTTC. As protein: CAISDNRQAGYF.

The chain links TRBV9 to TRBJ2-4; 11 bases line up with TRBD2. From germline, CDR1 is SGDLS and CDR2 YYNGEE. V was pared by 4 bases and J by 2 bases, with 14 bases of the junction left unmatched. The length of the CDR3 is 19 residues. The CDR3 DNA sequence: TGTGCCAGCAGCCCGGTTAGCGGGGGGGCCGGTGGTTCCAAAAACATTCAGTACTTC. Protein product: CASSPVSGGAGGSKNIQYF.

This clonotype was seen only a few times. The genes are TRBV12-3 or TRBV12-4 and TRBJ1-2; the D is unclear. This CDR3 has 13 residues. Trimming left V 3 bases short and J 14 bases short, with 19 bases between. CDR3 sequence: CASSLSPTGSGTF. The CDR3 nucleotides read TGTGCCAGCAGTTTGAGTCCCACCGGGTCGGGGACCTTC.

This clonotype was counted a few times. This chain links TRBV7-2 with TRBJ1-2, with D maybe TRBD1 (6 bases). The CDR3 spans 11 residues. Trimming removed 4 bases at V and 8 bases at J, with 8 bases between. Germline-derived CDR1 and CDR2 are SGHTA and FQGNSA. Here the CDR3 reads CASSSGQGYTF. The CDR3 bases are TGTGCCAGCAGCTCCGGACAGGGCTACACCTTC.

This clonotype was seen repeatedly, ten times or more. The chain recombines TRBV7-2 with TRBJ1-2; D might be TRBD1 (6 bases). The V and J ends lost 1 base and 4 bases respectively, with 10 bases between them. From germline, CDR1 is SGHTA and CDR2 FQGNSA. The CDR3 runs 14 residues. DNA of the CDR3: TGTGCCAGCAGCTTAGATCCAGGGGCCTATGGCTACACCTTC. Protein: CASSLDPGAYGYTF.

This clonotype was recorded at least ten times. CDR3 region: CASSLSRVGYNEQFF. The CDR3 nucleotides read TGTGCCAGCAGCCTAAGCAGGGTGGGTTACAATGAGCAGTTCTTC. The V call is TRBV11-2, the J call TRBJ2-1, with a weak D call TRBD1 (5 bases). CDR3 length: 15 amino acids. V was clipped by 5 bases and J by 4 bases, with 15 bases between them. Germline V gene lookup returns CDR1 SGHAT and CDR2 FQNNGV.

J is TRBJ1-5 and V is TRBV4-1; D might be TRBD1 (5 bases). Trimming left V 0 bases short and J 0 bases short, with 9 bases between. Germline V gene data show CDR1 as MGHRA and CDR2 as YSYEKL. The CDR3 consists of 16 residues. The CDR3 protein is CASSQDWGYSNQPQHF. Written as DNA, the CDR3 is TGCGCCAGCAGCCAAGATTGGGGGTATAGCAATCAGCCCCAGCATTTT.

The rearrangement joins TRBV3-1 to TRBJ1-2; no definite D call. Germline V gene sequence: CDR1 LGHDT, CDR2 YNNKEL (reference sequence). Deletions cut 0 bases from V and 8 bases from J, with 10 bases between. This CDR3 is 13 amino acids long. CDR3 bases: TGTGCCAGCAGCCAAGATAGAAGTGTGGGCTACACCTTC. Protein sequence: CASSQDRSVGYTF.

The chain carries TRBV29-1 and TRBJ2-6; 7 bases map to TRBD1. The CDR3 runs to 14 residues. V dropped 6 bases and J dropped 2; count of bases not matched to a gene: 4. Germline CDR1 SQVTM, CDR2 ANQGSEA. The CDR3: CSVGQNTGANVLTF. CDR3 bases: TGCAGCGTGGGACAGAACACTGGGGCCAACGTCCTGACTTTC.

The chain is built from TRBV12-3 or TRBV12-4 and TRBJ2-7; 9 nucleotides line up with TRBD1. The V and J ends lost 4 bases and 5 bases, in that order; junction bases with no gene match: 9. CDR3 length: 15 residues. The CDR3 bases are TGTGCCAGCAGTTCCCGGGACAGGGACCCTGACGAGCAGTACGTC. It translates to CASSSRDRDPDEQYV.

The V call is TRBV5-1, the J call TRBJ2-1, with D possibly being TRBD1 (6 bases). Trimming pared 5 bases from V and 2 bases from J, leaving 14 bases between. Germline-derived CDR1 and CDR2 are SGHRS and YFSETQ. CDR3 length equals 15 residues. The CDR3 here is CASRSGTKTYNEQFF. The CDR3 nucleotides are TGCGCCAGCAGATCCGGGACAAAAACCTACAATGAGCAGTTCTTC.

This clonotype was recorded many times. V and J are TRBV5-6 and TRBJ2-1, with D unresolved. The germline CDR1 and CDR2 sequences are SGHDT and YYEEEE. V gave up 4 bases and J gave up 0 bases, with 14 bases separating them. The CDR3 sequence is 16 residues long. The CDR3 sequence is CASSHFAVSSYNEQFF. The CDR3 nucleotides are TGTGCCAGCAGCCACTTTGCGGTAAGCTCCTACAATGAGCAGTTCTTC.

This clonotype was seen only a few times. This rearrangement joins TRBV10-3 to TRBJ2-3, with 9 bases that match TRBD2. Looked up from germline, CDR1 is ENHRY and CDR2 is SYGVKD. The trim removed 8 bases at V and 4 bases at J, leaving 4 bases unmatched. The CDR3 is 13 residues long. Written as DNA, the CDR3 is TGTGCCATCCGAGCGGGAGGCCCAGATACGCAGTATTTT. Protein product: CAIRAGGPDTQYF.

This clonotype was counted at least ten times. The chain combines TRBV10-2 with TRBJ2-7; D is uncertain. The V gene's germline CDR1 is WSHSY and CDR2 SAAADI. The ends were cut back, 10 bases at V and 3 bases at J, with 16 bases in the middle. The CDR3 sequence is 13 residues long. The CDR3 is CATRRALGYEQYV. In nucleotides, the CDR3 is TGCGCCACCCGAAGGGCATTGGGCTACGAGCAGTACGTC.

The chain recombines TRBV11-2 with TRBJ1-1; TRBD1 agrees at 9 bases. Germline CDR1 SGHAT, CDR2 FQNNGV. The CDR3 is 14 amino acids. V gave up 5 bases and J gave up 3 bases; unmatched junction bases: 4. The CDR3, as DNA: TGTGCCAGCAGCCGGGGACAGGGCTACACTGAAGCTTTCTTT. Its protein product is CASSRGQGYTEAFF.